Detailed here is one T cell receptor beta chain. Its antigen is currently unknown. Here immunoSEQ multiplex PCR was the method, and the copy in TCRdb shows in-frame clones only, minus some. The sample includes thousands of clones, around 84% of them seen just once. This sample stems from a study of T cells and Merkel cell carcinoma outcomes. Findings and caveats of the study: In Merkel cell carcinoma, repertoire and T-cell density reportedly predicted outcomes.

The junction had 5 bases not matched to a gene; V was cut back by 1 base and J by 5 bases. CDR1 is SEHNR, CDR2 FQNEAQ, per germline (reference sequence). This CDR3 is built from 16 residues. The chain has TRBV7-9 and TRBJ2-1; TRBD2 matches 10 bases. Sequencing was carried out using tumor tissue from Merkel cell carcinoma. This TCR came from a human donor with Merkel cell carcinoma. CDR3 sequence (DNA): TGTGCCAGCAGCTTAGAGTTAGCGGGAGGAAACAATGAGCAGTTCTTC. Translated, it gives CASSLELAGGNNEQFF.